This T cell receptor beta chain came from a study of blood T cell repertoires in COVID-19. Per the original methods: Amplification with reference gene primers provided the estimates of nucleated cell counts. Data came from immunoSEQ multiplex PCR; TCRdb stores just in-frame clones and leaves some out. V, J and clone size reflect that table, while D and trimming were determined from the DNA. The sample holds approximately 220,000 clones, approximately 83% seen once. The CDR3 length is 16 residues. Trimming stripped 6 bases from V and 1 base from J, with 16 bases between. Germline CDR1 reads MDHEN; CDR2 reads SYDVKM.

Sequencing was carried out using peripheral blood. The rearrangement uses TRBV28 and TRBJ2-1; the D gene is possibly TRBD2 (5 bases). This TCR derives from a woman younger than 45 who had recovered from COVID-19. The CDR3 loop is CASSLPSTISYNEQFF. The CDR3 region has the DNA TGTGCCAGCAGCCTCCCTTCGACTATTTCCTACAATGAGCAGTTCTTC.